This paragraph reports one TCR beta chain. The antigen remains undetermined. Within the sample, other DNA sequences also encode this same CDR3. This specimen comes from a study of shared clonotypes between healthy human individuals. Overall study findings and caveats: Blood was the only sampled material, and tissue repertoires likely differ.

All donors were Caucasian adults living in Nashville, Tennessee. TCRdb's table, derived via immunoSEQ multiplex PCR, lists solely in-frame clones and lacks some. The sample has approximately 1,500,000 clones; about 96% are singletons. V dropped 3 bases and J dropped 2; count of bases not matched to a gene: 6. Germline V gives CDR1 LNHDA, CDR2 SQIVND (reference sequence). This CDR3 is built from 15 residues. The source of this sequence is a young man in good health. Source material: naive CD4+ T cells sorted from blood. Subset of the sample: CD45RA+ positively selected. The chain carries TRBV19 and TRBJ2-7; TRBD1 matches at 8 bases. The CDR3 reads CASSIAGTGTYEQYF. Written as DNA, the CDR3 is TGTGCCAGTAGTATCGCCGGGACAGGAACCTACGAGCAGTACTTC.